This TCR beta chain was recorded in a study of shared clonotypes between healthy human individuals. Sequencing was performed with immunoSEQ multiplex PCR; in TCRdb, only in-frame clones are kept and a portion is missing. This sample carries about 340,000 clones, more than 60% of them seen once, and the ten largest clones take 8% to 13%. This clone was seen many times. The CDR3 totals 15 residues. V dropped 0 bases and J dropped 7 bases, with 13 bases sitting between them. Germline lookup yields CDR1 SNHLY and CDR2 FYNNEI. The sample consisted of memory CD4+ T cells sorted from blood. Subset reported: CD45RA-negative fraction. The gene calls are TRBV2 and TRBJ2-1; no clear D. The TCR comes from a young man in good health. For the CDR3, the DNA is TGTGCCAGCAGTGAAGCCCTCTGGGGAAGAAATGAGCAGTTCTTC. The encoded protein is CASSEALWGRNEQFF.